This passage covers 30 T cell receptor beta chains from one sample sequenced in a study of cytomegalovirus exposure and HLA in healthy donors. The PCR made use of 60 Vbeta and 13 Jbeta primers. Sequencing was performed with immunoSEQ multiplex PCR; in TCRdb, only in-frame clones are kept and a portion is missing. This sample has approximately 110,000 clones, with 65% to 85% found just once. The sample was PBMCs. These receptors all come from a male donor in good health and CMV-seronegative.

The chain carries TRBV7-3 and TRBJ1-1, with 9 bases lining up with TRBD1. The length of the CDR3 is 17 residues. With V trimmed by 6 bases and J by 1 base, 12 bases remained unmatched. Germline loops: CDR1 SGHTA, CDR2 FQGTGA. The CDR3 spells CASRFIRDRDKNTEAFF. For the CDR3, the DNA is TGTGCCAGCAGGTTCATCCGGGACAGGGACAAGAACACTGAAGCTTTCTTT. Supplemented by reference TRBV7-3 and TRBJ1-1, the full variable domain reads GAGVSQTPSNKVTEKGKYVELRCDPISGHTALYWYRQSLGQGPEFLIYFQGTGAADDSGLPNDRFFAVRPEGSVSTLKIQRTERGDSAVYLCASRFIRDRDKNTEAFFGQGTRLTVV.

The chain couples TRBV2 to TRBJ2-1, with a possible D match to TRBD2 (5 bases). Germline values: CDR1 SNHLY, CDR2 FYNNEI. This CDR3 spans 15 amino acids. V gave up 6 bases and J gave up 8 bases, with 20 bases separating them. The CDR3 coding sequence is TGTGCCAGCAGCCCCTCAAGCGGAGGAGTGGATGAGCAGTTCTTC. Amino acids: CASSPSSGGVDEQFF.

This clone has just a few counts. The CDR3 spells CASSGNRMANEKLFF. CDR3 DNA sequence: TGCGCCAGCAGCGGAAACAGGATGGCTAATGAAAAACTGTTTTTT. This rearrangement joins TRBV4-3 to TRBJ1-4, with D maybe TRBD1 (5 bases). The CDR3 runs 15 residues. The ends were cut back, 5 bases at V and 3 bases at J, with 13 bases in the middle. Germline V gene lookup returns CDR1 LGHNA and CDR2 YSLEER.

The J gene is TRBJ2-3, the V gene TRBV6-4; D is perhaps TRBD1 (6 bases). The V and J ends lost 1 base and 5 bases respectively, with 16 bases between them. The CDR3 covers 16 residues. Germline V gene sequence: CDR1 MRHNA, CDR2 SNTAGT. The CDR3 spells CASSDLSSRGGDTQYF. The CDR3, as DNA: TGTGCCAGCAGTGACTTGTCTAGCAGAGGGGGAGATACGCAGTATTTT.

This clone was picked up a small number of times. The V call is TRBV19, the J call TRBJ2-6; no reliable D call. V was trimmed by 5 bases and J by 2 bases, leaving 10 bases between them. Germline CDR1 and CDR2: LNHDA and SQIVND (reference sequence). The CDR3 sequence is 15 residues long. The CDR3 region has the DNA TGTGCCAGTAGTTACGGGTTCACTGGGGCCAACGTCCTGACTTTC. Its protein is CASSYGFTGANVLTF.

The chain uses TRBV30 and TRBJ1-1, with 9 nucleotides matching TRBD1. Germline CDR1 GTSNPN, CDR2 SVGIG (reference sequence). The CDR3 sequence is 15 residues long. Trimming cost V 4 bases and J 4 bases; bases outside gene matches: 10. CDR3 residues: CAWNGGTGLITEAFF. The DNA for the CDR3 is TGTGCCTGGAACGGAGGGACAGGGTTGATCACTGAAGCTTTCTTT.

The chain is built from TRBV7-3 and TRBJ2-7; the match to TRBD1 covers 7 bases. Trimming cost V 0 bases and J 3 bases; bases outside gene matches: 2. Germline-derived CDR1 and CDR2 are SGHTA and FQGTGA. The CDR3 spans 14 residues. The CDR3 DNA reads TGTGCCAGCAGCTTAACCCGGGACAGCTACGAGCAGTACTTC. This sequence encodes CASSLTRDSYEQYF. The full variable domain, in which reference TRBV7-3 and TRBJ2-7 provide the parts outside the CDR3, is GAGVSQTPSNKVTEKGKYVELRCDPISGHTALYWYRQSLGQGPEFLIYFQGTGAADDSGLPNDRFFAVRPEGSVSTLKIQRTERGDSAVYLCASSLTRDSYEQYFGPGTRLTVT.

CDR3 in DNA: TGTGCCACCAGCAAGGACCAACGGGGTAACATTCAGTACTTC. Encoded protein: CATSKDQRGNIQYF. The chain joins TRBV15 to TRBJ2-4, with a weak D call TRBD2 (5 bases). Germline V CDR1 and CDR2: LNHNV, YYDKDF (reference sequence). CDR3 length: 14 residues. The V end was cut by 4 bases, the J end by 7 bases, with 14 bases between.

The chain couples TRBV7-8 to TRBJ1-2, with a weak D call TRBD1 (6 bases). CDR3 length: 15 amino acids. Germline CDR1 reads SGHVS; CDR2 reads FQNEAQ. The V end lost 4 bases, the J end lost 3 bases, and 15 bases lay between the germline ends. The CDR3 DNA reads as TGTGCCAGCAGCTACCGTGAGAGGACAGACTATGGCTACACCTTC. Its protein product is CASSYRERTDYGYTF.

The chain combines TRBV4-2 with TRBJ1-2, with 9 bases identical to TRBD1. This CDR3 is built from 16 residues. With 1 base clipped from V and 0 bases from J, the junction kept 3 bases outside the gene matches. Per germline, CDR1 LGHNA and CDR2 YNFKEQ. The DNA for the CDR3 is TGTGCCAGCAGCCAAGCCGGGACAGGGACTAACTATGGCTACACCTTC. This codes for CASSQAGTGTNYGYTF.

The chain carries TRBV7-9 and TRBJ2-2; 7 positions match TRBD2. The CDR3 has 11 amino acids. CDR1 and CDR2 from the germline V gene are SEHNR and FQNEAQ (reference sequence). The V and J ends lost 11 bases and 5 bases, in that order; junction bases with no gene match: 2. CDR3 sequence (DNA): TGTGCCCCCGGGGGGACCGGGGAGCTGTTTTTT. Amino acids: CAPGGTGELFF.

A few counts support this clone. The chain uses TRBV4-1 and TRBJ2-7, with D maybe TRBD2 (6 bases). The CDR3 totals 17 residues. The ends were cut back, 4 bases at V and 2 bases at J, with 21 bases in the middle. CDR1 and CDR2 (germline): MGHRA, YSYEKL. In nucleotides, the CDR3 is TGCGCCAGCAGCCTCCAAGGCGCTAGCGCAACGACCTACGAGCAGTACTTC. Amino acids: CASSLQGASATTYEQYF.

The V gene is TRBV15, the J gene TRBJ1-3, with TRBD1 identical over 10 bases. Germline assignment: CDR1 LNHNV and CDR2 YYDKDF (reference sequence). With V trimmed by 5 bases and J by 1 base, 5 bases remained unmatched. The length of the CDR3 is 16 residues. CDR3 sequence (DNA): TGTGCCACCAGCCGAGGGACAGGGGCTTCTGGAAACACCATATATTTT. Translated, it gives CATSRGTGASGNTIYF. The entire variable domain, with the rest obtained from reference TRBV15 and TRBJ1-3, is as follows: DAMVIQNPRYQVTQFGKPVTLSCSQTLNHNVMYWYQQKSSQAPKLLFHYYDKDFNNEADTPDNFQSRRPNTSFCFLDIRSPGLGDTAMYLCATSRGTGASGNTIYFGEGSWLTVV.

The J gene is TRBJ2-7, the V gene TRBV27; TRBD1 matches 7 bases. From germline, CDR1 is MNHEY and CDR2 SMNVEV (reference sequence). With 7 bases clipped from V and 4 bases from J, the junction kept 13 bases outside the gene matches. This CDR3 comprises 15 residues. The CDR3 DNA is TGTGCCAGCATGAAGGGAACAGGGGCCGCGTACGAGCAGTACTTC. Residues: CASMKGTGAAYEQYF.

This clone occurred once. The chain uses TRBV7-2 and TRBJ1-5; 10 bases map to TRBD1. The CDR3 extends over 16 amino acids. The germline V gene has CDR1 SGHTA and CDR2 FQGNSA. With V trimmed by 4 bases and J by 6 bases, 9 bases remained unmatched. CDR3 bases: TGTGCCAGCAGCTATGGCGGACAGGGGGGGGGTCAGCCCCAGCATTTT. Protein: CASSYGGQGGGQPQHF.

This chain uses TRBV5-1 with TRBJ2-3; 10 bases map to TRBD2. Trimming at V came to 0 bases and at J to 5 bases, leaving 3 bases not matched to a gene. The germline gives CDR1 SGHRS, CDR2 YFSETQ. This CDR3 has 15 amino acids. The CDR3 nucleotides are TGCGCCAGCAGCTTGGTAGCGGGAGGCAAAGATACGCAGTATTTT. Translated: CASSLVAGGKDTQYF.

Only a few counts were recorded for this clone. J is TRBJ2-1 and V is TRBV6-5; 11 nucleotides line up with TRBD2. CDR3 size: 15 residues. The junction had 2 bases not matched to a gene; V was cut back by 3 bases and J by 4 bases. The V gene's germline CDR1 is MNHEY and CDR2 SVGAGI. This CDR3 is CASSYGTSGYNEQFF. As DNA, the CDR3 is TGTGCCAGCAGTTATGGGACTAGCGGTTACAATGAGCAGTTCTTC.

The chain is built from TRBV5-1 and TRBJ2-5, with 10 positions matching TRBD2. V was pared by 5 bases and J by 5 bases, with 6 bases of the junction left unmatched. Germline CDR1 and CDR2: SGHRS and YFSETQ. This CDR3 has 14 amino acids. The CDR3 DNA sequence: TGCGCCAGCAGTAGCGGGGGGCAATGGGAGACCCAGTACTTC. This translates into CASSSGGQWETQYF.

The J gene is TRBJ1-3, the V gene TRBV11-2; D might be TRBD1 (5 bases). This CDR3 comprises 15 residues. Germline CDR1 SGHAT, CDR2 FQNNGV. V shed 5 bases and J shed 4 bases, with 15 bases lying between them. The CDR3 spells CASSPPGGRGNTIYF. CDR3 nucleotides: TGTGCCAGCAGCCCCCCGGGGGGTAGGGGAAACACCATATATTTT.

CDR3 in DNA: TGCGCCAGCAGTGGGGGACTAGCGGGGGTCCAAGAGACCCAGTACTTC. Protein: CASSGGLAGVQETQYF. The chain carries TRBV5-1 and TRBJ2-5, with 14 bases fitting TRBD2. Germline V CDR1 and CDR2: SGHRS, YFSETQ. Unmatched junction bases numbered 4, after V lost 5 bases and J lost 1 base. The CDR3 length is 16 residues.

The gene calls are TRBV7-6 and TRBJ1-5; D unclear. The CDR3 totals 14 residues. Germline V lookup: CDR1 SGHVS, CDR2 FNYEAQ. Between the trimmed V and J ends, which lost 1 base and 3 bases, there was a span of 7 bases. The CDR3 DNA is TGTGCCAGCAGCTTAGACAGCCTCAATCAGCCCCAGCATTTT. This encodes CASSLDSLNQPQHF.

This clone was counted only a few times. The DNA for the CDR3 is TGTGCCAGCAGCTTGCCGCGGACTAGCGGGAGGAACTACACCGGGGAGCTGTTTTTT. It codes for CASSLPRTSGRNYTGELFF. The chain combines TRBV5-8 with TRBJ2-2; 14 nucleotides line up with TRBD2. The CDR3 length is 19 residues. V dropped 1 base and J dropped 3; count of bases not matched to a gene: 8. In germline, CDR1 is SGHTS, CDR2 YDEGEE.

The chain carries TRBV30 and TRBJ1-2; D may be TRBD1 (6 bases). This CDR3 comprises 13 residues. V dropped 2 bases and J dropped 4 bases, with 11 bases sitting between them. The V gene's germline CDR1 is GTSNPN and CDR2 SVGIG (reference sequence). CDR3 amino acids: CAWSQQGPYGYTF. In DNA, the CDR3 is TGTGCCTGGAGTCAACAGGGTCCCTATGGCTACACCTTC.

The rearrangement joins TRBV27 to TRBJ2-5, with D unresolved. Trimming stripped 5 bases from V and 5 bases from J, with 15 bases between. The CDR3 covers 14 residues. Germline CDR1 MNHEY, CDR2 SMNVEV (reference sequence). DNA for the CDR3: TGTGCCAGCAGTCCTACACCTTCCGGGGAGACCCAGTACTTC. Amino acids: CASSPTPSGETQYF.

The CDR3 bases are TGTGCCAGCAGTTTATCGGGGGAAGGGGGTAATTCACCCCTCCACTTT. This codes for CASSLSGEGGNSPLHF. V is TRBV27 and J is TRBJ1-6, with D maybe TRBD1 (6 bases). CDR3 size: 16 residues. Trimming removed 0 bases from V and 6 bases from J, with 12 bases in between. The germline V gene has CDR1 MNHEY and CDR2 SMNVEV (reference sequence).

This clone was recorded once. This sequence joins TRBV9 and TRBJ1-1, with D unresolved. This CDR3 has 14 residues. From germline, CDR1 is SGDLS and CDR2 YYNGEE. V was cut by 1 base and J by 5 bases, with 12 bases left in between. CDR3 sequence: CASSVSSGPTEAFF. The CDR3 nucleotides are TGTGCCAGCAGCGTATCGTCAGGTCCGACTGAAGCTTTCTTT.

The CDR3, as DNA: TGTGCCAGCAGATCACCGGGACAGCCGAACACTGAAGCTTTCTTT. Its protein product is CASRSPGQPNTEAFF. The V call is TRBV5-6, the J call TRBJ1-1; 7 bases map to TRBD1. Germline V gives CDR1 SGHDT, CDR2 YYEEEE. The trim removed 5 bases at V and 1 base at J, leaving 8 bases unmatched. This CDR3 is 15 amino acids long.

The rearrangement uses TRBV29-1 and TRBJ2-7; 12 nucleotides align to TRBD2. Trimming removed 6 bases from V and 3 bases from J; junction bases left unmatched: 3. Germline CDR1 and CDR2: SQVTM and ANQGSEA. CDR3 length equals 13 residues. CDR3 residues: CSVRGLAGYEQYF. The CDR3 DNA reads as TGCAGCGTCAGGGGACTAGCGGGCTACGAGCAGTACTTC.

The chain is built from TRBV7-2 and TRBJ1-2, with D possibly being TRBD1 (6 bases). Per the germline V gene, CDR1 is SGHTA and CDR2 is FQGNSA. Trimming pared 1 base from V and 3 bases from J, leaving 15 bases between. CDR3 size: 16 residues. CDR3 in amino acids: CASSLVSTGFDYGYTF. The CDR3 region has the DNA TGTGCCAGCAGCTTAGTCTCAACAGGGTTTGACTATGGCTACACCTTC.

CDR3 sequence reads: CASRAGPGELFF. The DNA of the CDR3 is TGTGCCAGCAGAGCGGGCCCCGGGGAGCTGTTTTTT. The J gene is TRBJ2-2, the V gene TRBV27, with D possibly matching TRBD2 (6 bases). Trimming shortened V by 6 bases and J by 6 bases, and 8 bases separated the two germline ends. The germline CDR1 and CDR2 sequences are MNHEY and SMNVEV (reference sequence). The CDR3 is 12 amino acids.